Each of the 18 T cell receptor beta chains below was sequenced from the same sample in a study of regulatory T cells in long-lasting Graves disease. Assembly of TCR beta libraries relied on iRepertoire HTBI primers together with Arm-PCR of CDR3 regions. TCRdb independently ran MiXCR on the multiplex PCR reads; one entry per CDR3 protein. The table lists 450,000 to 700,000 distinct CDR3 sequences, approximately 12% of them singletons. Time point of the sample: newly diagnosed GD, antithyroid drugs for less than 3 months. RNA extracted from PBMCs served as the sequencing template. Separately, the same data were catalogued under a study of T cells in Graves' hyperthyroidism and ophthalmopathy.

The sample here was peripheral blood mononuclear cells (PBMCs), taken at new diagnosis, from a patient treated with antithyroid drugs. Receptors originate from a man younger than 40 with Graves disease.

J is TRBJ1-1 and V is TRBV18, with a possible D match to TRBD1 (5 bases). In germline, CDR1 is KGHSH, CDR2 LQKENI. V was clipped by 2 bases and J by 0 bases, with 13 bases between them. The length of the CDR3 is 16 residues. CDR3 sequence reads: CASSPGGGYMNTEAFF. DNA for the CDR3: TGTGCCAGCTCACCAGGCGGGGGGTACATGAACACTGAAGCTTTCTTT.

This clonotype was seen repeatedly, ten times or more. The rearrangement uses TRBV10-3 and TRBJ2-2, with D possibly TRBD2 on 5 matching bases. V was cut by 10 bases and J by 0 bases, with 12 bases left in between. CDR3 length equals 14 residues. From germline, CDR1 is ENHRY and CDR2 SYGVKD. The CDR3 sequence is CATSSGSNTGELFF. The CDR3 DNA follows: TGTGCCACCTCCAGCGGCTCGAACACCGGGGAGCTGTTTTTT.

This clonotype came up many times. The chain employs TRBV6-2 or TRBV6-3 and TRBJ2-7; 7 bases are a match to TRBD2. CDR3 length: 15 residues. Germline V gene lookup returns CDR1 MNHEY and CDR2 SVGEGT. V lost 7 bases to trimming and J lost 2 bases; unmatched junction nucleotides: 11. The CDR3, as DNA: TGTGCCAGCACACTCTCCCTAGCGGCTGCCTACGAGCAGTACTTC. Translation gives CASTLSLAAAYEQYF.

The V call is TRBV27, the J call TRBJ1-5, with a possible D match to TRBD1 (5 bases). The CDR3 consists of 17 residues. Germline loops: CDR1 MNHEY, CDR2 SMNVEV (reference sequence). V was pared by 4 bases and J by 3 bases, with 19 bases between. Written as DNA, the CDR3 is TGTGCCAGCAGTTCCCGGCCCCAAGGGGTCTCCAATCAGCCCCAGCATTTT. This sequence encodes CASSSRPQGVSNQPQHF.

A note on this clonotype: A much larger clone lies a single base off, so this may be a read error. The V call is TRBV6-1, the J call TRBJ1-2; a weak D match, TRBD1 (6 bases). Germline V gene sequence: CDR1 MNHNS, CDR2 SASEGT. V was pared by 6 bases and J by 4 bases, with 12 bases between. The CDR3 loop spans 13 amino acids. In DNA form, the CDR3 reads TGTGCCAGCAGCGACAGGAGTCCCTATGGCTACACCTTC. It translates to CASSDRSPYGYTF.

This clonotype was counted only a few times. The chain recombines TRBV25-1 with TRBJ1-1, with D perhaps TRBD1 (6 bases). CDR3 length equals 13 residues. The V gene's germline CDR1 is MGHDK and CDR2 SYGVNS. The V and J ends lost 4 bases and 10 bases respectively, with 16 bases between them. CDR3 in amino acids: CASSGSHTGSAFF. The CDR3 nucleotides are TGTGCCAGCAGTGGGTCCCACACAGGGTCAGCTTTCTTT.

This clonotype was counted at least ten times. V is TRBV2 and J is TRBJ1-2; D gene unclear. The CDR3 is made up of 14 amino acids. V dropped 1 base and J dropped 2 bases, with 8 bases sitting between them. The germline gives CDR1 SNHLY, CDR2 FYNNEI. Here the CDR3 DNA reads TGTGCCAGCAGTGAAGTTAGCAGCAACTATGGCTACACCTTC. Translated: CASSEVSSNYGYTF. Using reference TRBV2 and TRBJ1-2 for the parts outside the CDR3, the full variable domain is EPEVTQTPSHQVTQMGQEVILRCVPISNHLYFYWYRQILGQKVEFLVSFYNNEISEKSEIFDDQFSVERPDGSNFTLKIRSTKLEDSAMYFCASSEVSSNYGYTFGSGTRLTVV.

This clonotype was recorded a few times. The chain uses TRBV7-2 and TRBJ1-2; D perhaps matches TRBD1 (6 bases). CDR3 length: 13 amino acids. With 4 bases removed from V and 10 bases from J, the gap between germline ends came to 16 bases. From germline, CDR1 is SGHTA and CDR2 FQGNSA. This CDR3 is CASSSEPGHVYTF. CDR3 nucleotides: TGTGCCAGCAGCTCCGAACCGGGACATGTCTACACCTTC.

This clonotype turned up a few times. The chain couples TRBV18 to TRBJ1-3, with TRBD1 as a possible D gene (6 bases). The germline V gene has CDR1 KGHSH and CDR2 LQKENI. Trimming took 6 bases from V and 0 from J, leaving 12 bases between them. This CDR3 is built from 15 residues. CDR3 sequence reads: CASSQGTPSGNTIYF. In nucleotides, the CDR3 is TGTGCCAGCTCTCAGGGGACTCCCTCTGGAAACACCATATATTTT.

Ten or more counts support this clonotype. The chain carries TRBV12-5 and TRBJ1-1; tentative D call: TRBD1 (5 bases). The germline V gene has CDR1 LGHNT and CDR2 FRNRAP. This CDR3 comprises 13 residues. Trimming took off 6 bases at V and 4 bases at J, with 12 bases between the two ends. CDR3 loop: CASGTPGGTEAFF. The CDR3 DNA sequence: TGTGCTAGTGGCACCCCCGGGGGCACTGAAGCTTTCTTT.

In its sample, this clonotype was seen many times. This chain uses TRBV30 with TRBJ2-7; 9 nucleotides match TRBD2. The CDR3 is made up of 13 amino acids. V lost 4 bases and J lost 0; bases outside the gene matches: 1. Germline-derived CDR1 and CDR2 are GTSNPN and SVGIG (reference sequence). The CDR3 coding sequence is TGTGCCTGGACTAGCGGGGCCTCCTACGAGCAGTACTTC. Protein: CAWTSGASYEQYF. The full variable domain, its missing parts supplied by reference TRBV30 and TRBJ2-7, is SQTIHQWPATLVQPVGSPLSLECTVEGTSNPNLYWYRQAAGRGLQLLFYSVGIGQISSEVPQNLSASRPQDRQFILSSKKLLLSDSGFYLCAWTSGASYEQYFGPGTRLTVT.

The chain joins TRBV4-2 to TRBJ2-3; tentative D call: TRBD2 (5 bases). V lost 7 bases, J lost 5 bases, and 16 bases lay in between. This CDR3 comprises 14 residues. Germline V gene lookup returns CDR1 LGHNA and CDR2 YNFKEQ. The CDR3 reads CASTRGSEVDTQYF. CDR3 nucleotide sequence: TGTGCCAGCACCAGAGGGTCAGAGGTAGATACGCAGTATTTT.

This clonotype occurred many times. The chain carries TRBV10-3 and TRBJ2-7, with unresolved D. The CDR3 contains 12 residues. Trimming took off 4 bases at V and 0 bases at J, with 4 bases between the two ends. CDR1 ENHRY and CDR2 SYGVKD come from the germline V gene. CDR3 amino acids: CAISGGSYEQYF. The CDR3 DNA follows: TGTGCCATCAGTGGGGGCTCCTACGAGCAGTACTTC.

Concerning this clonotype: Its ends do not fully match the called genes, so a read error is possible. CDR3 coding DNA: TGTGGCACCAGTGCCGCGGAGGGGACAGATACGCAGTATTTT. As protein: CGTSAAEGTDTQYF. The V and J genes are TRBV24-1 and TRBJ2-3; a weak D match, TRBD2 (6 bases). The CDR3 contains 14 residues. Germline values: CDR1 KGHDR, CDR2 SFDVKD.

The chain couples TRBV20-1 to TRBJ2-2; a possible D gene is TRBD2 (5 bases). This CDR3 comprises 14 residues. Between the trimmed V and J ends, which lost 6 bases and 5 bases, there was a span of 16 bases. Per germline, CDR1 DFQATT and CDR2 SNEGSKA (reference sequence). The CDR3 region is CSALTRDRTGELFF. In nucleotides, the CDR3 is TGCAGTGCCCTGACACGGGATAGGACCGGGGAGCTGTTTTTT.

This clonotype has a count of ten or more. CDR3 sequence reads: CSARGDTTYEQYF. The CDR3 region has the DNA TGCAGCGCCCGGGGGGACACAACCTACGAGCAGTACTTC. This sequence joins TRBV29-1 and TRBJ2-7, with a weak D call TRBD2 (7 bases). The CDR3 consists of 13 residues. Trimming cost V 7 bases and J 2 bases, with 15 bases left between them. The germline gives CDR1 SQVTM, CDR2 ANQGSEA.

At least ten counts were recorded for this clonotype. V usage is TRBV5-6 and J usage is TRBJ2-1; D is ambiguous. The CDR3 sequence is 13 residues long. V gave up 2 bases and J gave up 8 bases, with 11 bases separating them. Germline CDR1 and CDR2: SGHDT and YYEEEE. In DNA form, the CDR3 reads TGTGCCAGCAGCTTACCAGGTTCCGATGAGCAGTTCTTC. It codes for CASSLPGSDEQFF.

The sample holds many counts of this clonotype. The chain carries TRBV10-3 and TRBJ2-7; TRBD2 agrees at 14 bases. Looked up from germline, CDR1 is ENHRY and CDR2 is SYGVKD. Trimming took 10 bases from V and 5 from J; bases not matched to a gene: 10. The CDR3 loop spans 15 amino acids. CDR3 residues: CATSGTSGRKDEQYF. The CDR3 DNA reads as TGTGCCACGTCAGGGACTAGCGGGAGAAAGGACGAGCAGTACTTC.